These T cell receptor beta chains were read from a single sample in a study of T cell repertoires in cytomegalovirus infection. TCRdb fed the reads into MiXCR, producing one record per CDR3 protein. The sample shows fewer than 650,000 distinct CDR3 sequences, roughly 43% of them seen only once. Their antigens remain unidentified. Sequences were derived from cultured PBMCs, sampled from culture after CMV antigen stimulation. Receptors were obtained from a human donor in good health (CMV status not recorded). Some clones in this sample may be carry-over from other donors' samples. CDR3s include the opening cysteine and the closing phenylalanine or tryptophan. Each record gives: J gene, clone size, D gene, V gene, CDR3 DNA, CDR3 protein. D genes are given only for firm matches. The listing skips clone size in some rows; elsewhere it reads once, few, many or a size class.

TRBJ1-1 - - TRBV25-1 TGTGCCAGCAGTGAATCTTCAGTGAACACTGAAGCTTTCTTT CASSESSVNTEAFF
TRBJ2-1 - TRBD2 TRBV20-1 TGCAGTGCTAGGGTACTAGCGGCAACCTACAATGAGCAGTTCTTC CSARVLAATYNEQFF
TRBJ2-5 - - TRBV27 TGTGCCAGCAGCCCTACCGGGGGCACCCAGTACTTC CASSPTGGTQYF
TRBJ2-7 many TRBD1 TRBV7-9 TGTGCCAGCAGCACCGGGACAGCTTACGAGCAGTACTTC CASSTGTAYEQYF
TRBJ2-3 - TRBD2 TRBV7-8 TGTGCCAGCAGCTCGTCAGCGGGGACCACAGATACGCAGTATTTT CASSSSAGTTDTQYF
TRBJ2-7 few TRBD1 TRBV18 TGTGCCAGCTCACTGGACAGGGACTCCGAGCAGTACTTC CASSLDRDSEQYF
TRBJ2-3 - TRBD2 TRBV14 TGTGCCAGCAGCCGATACTCACGCCTGACTAGCGGGGGTGCAGATACGCAGTATTTT CASSRYSRLTSGGADTQYF
TRBJ2-3 - TRBD2 TRBV7-4 TGTGCCAGCGGGACTAGGGGGGCAGATACGCAGTATTTT CASGTRGADTQYF
TRBJ2-4 - - TRBV6-2/TRBV6-3 TGTGCCAGCAGTCCTAGGACAGTAGCCAAAAACATTCAGTACTTC CASSPRTVAKNIQYF
TRBJ2-3 - TRBD2 TRBV5-4 TGTGCCAGCAGCTTGGGCTGGGAGGGCGGGAAGGAGAGGAGCACGCAGTATTTT CASSLGWEGGKERSTQYF
TRBJ2-7 - TRBD1 TRBV19 TGTGCCAGTAGTCCATGGACAGGGAGCTACGAGCAGTACTTC CASSPWTGSYEQYF
TRBJ1-3 many - TRBV7-2 TGTGCCAGCAGCTTAATCCCAGGGGACTCTGGAAACACCATATATTTT CASSLIPGDSGNTIYF
TRBJ2-2 - - TRBV27 TGTGCCTCCCTCCCACCCCTGGGGGCAAACACCGGGGAGCTGTTTTTT CASLPPLGANTGELFF
TRBJ1-6 few - TRBV7-2 TGTGCCAGCAGCTTAAATCTTGGGGCGAGCTCCTATAATTCACCCCTCCACTTT CASSLNLGASSYNSPLHF
TRBJ1-3 few - TRBV12-3/TRBV12-4 TGTGCCAGCCATATCTTCTCTGGAAACACCATATATTTT CASHIFSGNTIYF
TRBJ2-7 once - TRBV7-9 TGTGCCAGCAGCTTATCGGGCCAAACCGGCGAGCAGTACTTC CASSLSGQTGEQYF
TRBJ2-7 few TRBD1 TRBV6-2/TRBV6-3 TGTGCCAGCAGTGACAGGGTATCCGAGCAGTACTTC CASSDRVSEQYF
TRBJ2-2 - - TRBV12-3/TRBV12-4 TGTGCCAGCAGTGGGGGGCTCTGGGATGCGCAAAACACCGGGGAGCTGTTTTTT CASSGGLWDAQNTGELFF
TRBJ2-2 many TRBD1 TRBV7-2 TGTGCCAGCAGCTCTGGGACAGGGGGGAACACCGGGGAGCTGTTTTTT CASSSGTGGNTGELFF
TRBJ2-1 few - TRBV6-5 TGTGCCAGCAGGACAGTTGTCTACAATGAGCAGTTCTTC CASRTVVYNEQFF
TRBJ2-3 many - TRBV7-2 TGTGCCAGCAGCTTAGTGCCAGCCCGAGTTATGGCAGATACGCAGTATTTT CASSLVPARVMADTQYF